The 31 T cell receptor beta chains below were found in one sample sequenced in a study of blood T cell repertoires in COVID-19. Assay used: immunoSEQ multiplex PCR; TCRdb lists only in-frame clones, some missing. The sample includes 150,000 to 200,000 clones, approximately 83% of them seen just once. Sequenced input: peripheral blood. These receptors came from a man between 60 and 75 years old with acute or convalescent COVID-19.

The chain combines TRBV2 with TRBJ1-5; TRBD1 is a possible D gene (6 bases). V lost 3 bases to trimming and J lost 4 bases, with 13 bases between them. Per germline, CDR1 SNHLY and CDR2 FYNNEI. There are 15 residues in the CDR3. The CDR3: CASSDQGPTNQPQHF. The CDR3, as DNA: TGTGCCAGCAGTGACCAGGGGCCGACAAATCAGCCCCAGCATTTT.

This clone was detected ten times or more. The chain links TRBV9 to TRBJ1-6; D is possibly TRBD1 (5 bases). CDR3 size: 15 residues. Trimming pared 1 base from V and 13 bases from J, leaving 18 bases between. Germline assignment: CDR1 SGDLS and CDR2 YYNGEE. The CDR3 DNA reads as TGTGCCAGCAGCGTACTGCCGGGGGGTTCCGATCCCCTCCACTTT. Translation gives CASSVLPGGSDPLHF.

In DNA, the CDR3 is TGTGCCAGCAGCTTATTGCCAGGGGACACTGAAGCTTTCTTT. It yields the protein CASSLLPGDTEAFF. This sequence joins TRBV7-2 and TRBJ1-1; TRBD1 is a possible D gene (6 bases). CDR1 is SGHTA and CDR2 is FQGNSA in the germline V gene. This CDR3 has 14 amino acids. Trimming took off 2 bases at V and 3 bases at J, with 10 bases between the two ends. Looking up the rest from reference TRBV7-2 and TRBJ1-1 gives the full variable domain: GAGVSQSPSNKVTEKGKDVELRCDPISGHTALYWYRQSLGQGLEFLIYFQGNSAPDKSGLPSDRFSAERTGGSVSTLTIQRTQQEDSAVYLCASSLLPGDTEAFFGQGTRLTVV.

V and J are TRBV5-1 and TRBJ1-3, with 7 bases identical to TRBD1. V was pared by 5 bases and J by 7 bases, with 6 bases of the junction left unmatched. This CDR3 has 13 residues. Germline V gene data show CDR1 as SGHRS and CDR2 as YFSETQ. CDR3 protein: CASSVETGNTIYF. The CDR3, as DNA: TGCGCCAGCAGTGTAGAGACAGGGAACACCATATATTTT.

This chain links TRBV28 with TRBJ2-2; D uncertain. The CDR3 consists of 13 residues. Between the trimmed V and J ends, which lost 3 bases and 8 bases, there was a span of 10 bases. Germline assignment: CDR1 MDHEN and CDR2 SYDVKM. CDR3 in DNA: TGTGCCAGCAGTTTTTCTACCCCTGGGGAGCTGTTTTTT. Translation: CASSFSTPGELFF. Using reference TRBV28 and TRBJ2-2 for the parts outside the CDR3, the full variable domain is DVKVTQSSRYLVKRTGEKVFLECVQDMDHENMFWYRQDPGLGLRLIYFSYDVKMKEKGDIPEGYSVSREKKERFSLILESASTNQTSMYLCASSFSTPGELFFGEGSRLTVL.

The J gene is TRBJ1-2, the V gene TRBV29-1; perhaps TRBD1 as D (5 bases). Trimming pared 0 bases from V and 5 bases from J, leaving 10 bases between. The CDR3 extends over 13 amino acids. Per germline, CDR1 SQVTM and CDR2 ANQGSEA. Here the CDR3 DNA reads TGCAGCGTTGAAGATCGGGGGAGATATGGCTACACCTTC. It is translated as CSVEDRGRYGYTF.

This chain uses TRBV28 with TRBJ2-4; 9 nucleotides align to TRBD1. Trimming removed 5 bases from V and 6 bases from J; junction bases left unmatched: 2. CDR1 MDHEN and CDR2 SYDVKM come from the germline V gene. CDR3 length: 13 amino acids. The CDR3 region is CASSPGQGNIQYF. The CDR3, as DNA: TGTGCCAGCAGTCCGGGACAGGGAAACATTCAGTACTTC.

The V and J genes are TRBV28 and TRBJ2-7, with D tentatively TRBD2 (5 bases). From germline, CDR1 is MDHEN and CDR2 SYDVKM. The CDR3 has 14 amino acids. The V gene lost 11 bases and the J gene lost 3 bases, with 20 bases spanning the gap. The CDR3 protein is CAVRGSGGYYEQYF. The CDR3 bases are TGTGCCGTCCGAGGAAGCGGAGGCTACTACGAGCAGTACTTC.

The genes are TRBV11-2 and TRBJ1-4; the match to TRBD1 covers 8 bases. Per the germline V gene, CDR1 is SGHAT and CDR2 is FQNNGV. The CDR3 sequence is 17 residues long. The junction had 5 bases not matched to a gene; V was cut back by 0 bases and J by 2 bases. The CDR3 coding sequence is TGTGCCAGCAGCTTAGACGCAGGGGGCTTGACTAATGAAAAACTGTTTTTT. Protein: CASSLDAGGLTNEKLFF.

The CDR3 DNA is TGCAGCGTTCAACCGGCAGGGGCGCGAAAACTGTTTTTT. This codes for CSVQPAGARKLFF. The chain carries TRBV29-1 and TRBJ1-4, with a possible D match to TRBD1 (6 bases). The CDR3 runs to 13 residues. V was trimmed by 5 bases and J by 10 bases, leaving 17 bases between them. Germline CDR1 SQVTM, CDR2 ANQGSEA.

This rearrangement joins TRBV9 to TRBJ1-1; 9 nucleotides line up with TRBD1. CDR3 length equals 14 residues. Germline loops: CDR1 SGDLS, CDR2 YYNGEE. V lost 4 bases and J lost 7; bases outside the gene matches: 8. Here the CDR3 DNA reads TGTGCCAGCAGCTCAATACAGGGGGCCGGTGAAGCTTTCTTT. It yields the protein CASSSIQGAGEAFF.

The gene calls are TRBV20-1 and TRBJ2-7; D gene unclear. Trimming removed 3 bases at V and 0 bases at J, with 3 bases between. The CDR3 is 11 amino acids. Looked up from germline, CDR1 is DFQATT and CDR2 is SNEGSKA (reference sequence). The CDR3 bases are TGCAGTGCTAGCTTCTCCTACGAGCAGTACTTC. Its protein product is CSASFSYEQYF.

The chain carries TRBV1 and TRBJ2-5; the table names TRBD2, a call not compared with the DNA. TRBV1 represents a pseudogene. The CDR3 consists of 14 residues. CDR3 bases: TGCACCAGCAGTCGGGGACGGGAGGCTTGGACCCAGTACTTC. This translates into CTSSRGREAWTQYF.

The V and J genes are TRBV5-1 and TRBJ2-3; perhaps TRBD2 as D (6 bases). The V and J ends lost 5 bases and 2 bases respectively, with 18 bases between them. The CDR3 covers 16 residues. Germline V CDR1 and CDR2: SGHRS, YFSETQ. CDR3 region: CASSRGTTFDTDTQYF. DNA of the CDR3: TGCGCCAGCAGTCGCGGGACGACATTTGACACAGATACGCAGTATTTT.

The chain employs TRBV18 and TRBJ2-7; TRBD1 is a possible D gene (6 bases). Per germline, CDR1 KGHSH and CDR2 LQKENI. The V end lost 3 bases, the J end lost 6 bases, and 15 bases lay between the germline ends. This CDR3 has 14 residues. In nucleotides, the CDR3 is TGTGCCAGCTCACCGATTAAGGGGGATCGCGAGCAGTACTTC. It encodes CASSPIKGDREQYF.

The chain recombines TRBV10-3 with TRBJ1-3, with D perhaps TRBD1 (5 bases). The CDR3 totals 12 residues. Germline CDR1 is ENHRY and CDR2 is SYGVKD. With 9 bases removed from V and 5 bases from J, the gap between germline ends came to 11 bases. The DNA of the CDR3 is TGTGCCATAGGGGAGGGGAGAAACACCATATATTTT. As protein: CAIGEGRNTIYF.

This chain links TRBV4-1 with TRBJ1-1; weak D call: TRBD1 (6 bases). The germline V and J ends were trimmed by 1 base and 11 bases, with 23 bases remaining between them. The length of the CDR3 is 16 residues. Germline CDR1 reads MGHRA; CDR2 reads YSYEKL. CDR3 sequence: CASSQGYLSIAGVAFF. In nucleotides, the CDR3 is TGCGCCAGCAGCCAAGGATACTTATCGATCGCAGGGGTGGCTTTCTTT.

This chain joins TRBV18 and TRBJ2-3; 8 positions agree with TRBD2. With 2 bases clipped from V and 4 bases from J, the junction kept 5 bases outside the gene matches. This CDR3 spans 15 amino acids. Per the germline V gene, CDR1 is KGHSH and CDR2 is LQKENI. Here the CDR3 reads CASSPWREAPDTQYF. CDR3 DNA sequence: TGTGCCAGCTCACCATGGCGGGAGGCTCCAGATACGCAGTATTTT.

The V and J genes are TRBV7-2 and TRBJ2-3, with TRBD2 matching 8 bases. Germline CDR1 SGHTA, CDR2 FQGNSA. V shed 3 bases and J 1 base; nucleotides not matched to a gene: 3. The CDR3 sequence is 15 residues long. The CDR3 sequence is CASSFQLAGTDTQYF. The CDR3, as DNA: TGTGCCAGCAGCTTTCAACTAGCGGGCACAGATACGCAGTATTTT.

The rearrangement links TRBV3-1 (or the pseudogene TRBV3-2) to TRBJ2-1, with 10 bases matching TRBD2. This CDR3 is 18 amino acids long. V lost 4 bases to trimming and J lost 1 base; unmatched junction nucleotides: 10. Germline CDR1 LGHDT, CDR2 YNNKEL (reference sequence). The CDR3 DNA reads TGTGCCAGCAGCCTATGGACTAGCGGCCTTGTGTCCTACAATGAGCAGTTCTTC. Translating it yields CASSLWTSGLVSYNEQFF.

The chain couples TRBV9 to TRBJ2-2; D is undetermined. V was shortened by 0 bases and J by 6 bases, with 18 bases between the two germline ends. CDR3 length equals 17 residues. CDR1 is SGDLS, CDR2 YYNGEE, per germline. The CDR3 is CASSVDRFELLAGELFF. CDR3 sequence (DNA): TGTGCCAGCAGCGTAGATCGGTTTGAGTTGCTCGCCGGGGAGCTGTTTTTT. Full variable domain (remainder filled in from reference TRBV9 and TRBJ2-2): DSGVTQTPKHLITATGQRVTLRCSPRSGDLSVYWYQQSLDQGLQFLIQYYNGEERAKGNILERFSAQQFPDLHSELNLSSLELGDSALYFCASSVDRFELLAGELFFGEGSRLTVL.

The chain has TRBV27 and TRBJ2-5; maybe TRBD1 (5 bases). This CDR3 has 16 residues. The germline V gene has CDR1 MNHEY and CDR2 SMNVEV (reference sequence). V lost 5 bases, J lost 3 bases, and 19 bases lay in between. As DNA, the CDR3 is TGTGCCAGCAGTCCCCGGCGGACGGACAAGAAAGAGACCCAGTACTTC. It yields the protein CASSPRRTDKKETQYF.

The chain uses TRBV18 and TRBJ2-3; 7 bases line up with TRBD2. J was trimmed by 1 base and V by 3 bases; bases with no gene match: 16. Germline V gene data show CDR1 as KGHSH and CDR2 as LQKENI. The CDR3 spans 19 residues. CDR3: CASSPFPLPAGVGTDTQYF. CDR3 coding DNA: TGTGCCAGCTCACCGTTTCCACTGCCCGCGGGGGTTGGCACAGATACGCAGTATTTT.

The V call is TRBV11-2, the J call TRBJ2-1; 8 bases fit TRBD2. Germline CDR1 and CDR2: SGHAT and FQNNGV. This CDR3 has 14 residues. The trim removed 4 bases at V and 3 bases at J, leaving 2 bases unmatched. CDR3 in amino acids: CASSSGLVYNEQFF. In DNA form, the CDR3 reads TGTGCCAGCAGCTCGGGACTAGTCTACAATGAGCAGTTCTTC. Supplemented by reference TRBV11-2 and TRBJ2-1, the full variable domain reads EAGVAQSPRYKIIEKRQSVAFWCNPISGHATLYWYQQILGQGPKLLIQFQNNGVVDDSQLPKDRFSAERLKGVDSTLKIQPAKLEDSAVYLCASSSGLVYNEQFFGPGTRLTVL.

The rearrangement links TRBV11-2 to TRBJ2-2; D might be TRBD2 (5 bases). Trimming removed 8 bases at V and 4 bases at J, with 14 bases between. Germline CDR1 SGHAT, CDR2 FQNNGV. The length of the CDR3 is 14 residues. The CDR3 region is CASGLSISTGELFF. The DNA of the CDR3 is TGTGCCAGCGGACTCTCAATTAGCACCGGGGAGCTGTTTTTT.

The chain employs TRBV27 and TRBJ1-2; 8 bases map to TRBD1. The V segment lost 3 bases and the J segment 4 bases; nucleotides outside the gene matches: 4. This CDR3 has 14 residues. Germline V gene sequence: CDR1 MNHEY, CDR2 SMNVEV (reference sequence). Here the CDR3 reads CASSLDRVSYGYTF. Here the CDR3 DNA reads TGTGCCAGCAGTTTGGACAGGGTGTCCTATGGCTACACCTTC.

The DNA of the CDR3 is TGTGCCAGCAGCTTACGGGGCCCGGACAGGGGCAATTCACCCCTCCACTTT. Residues: CASSLRGPDRGNSPLHF. This chain uses TRBV11-2 with TRBJ1-6; 9 bases are a match to TRBD1. The CDR3 extends over 17 amino acids. The ends lost 2 bases at V and 7 bases at J; junction bases unmatched: 9. Germline loops: CDR1 SGHAT, CDR2 FQNNGV.

This rearrangement joins TRBV7-2 to TRBJ1-2; no clear D gene. Per the germline V gene, CDR1 is SGHTA and CDR2 is FQGNSA. The V and J ends lost 1 base and 4 bases respectively, with 10 bases between them. There are 14 residues in the CDR3. The CDR3 here is CASSLDAAGYGYTF. CDR3 sequence (DNA): TGTGCCAGCAGCTTAGATGCAGCAGGCTATGGCTACACCTTC.

In DNA, the CDR3 is TGTGCCATTCTTGGACTAGTATCCCACGAGCAGTACTTC. This gives the protein CAILGLVSHEQYF. This chain links TRBV6-5 with TRBJ2-7, with 7 bases matching TRBD2. Per the germline V gene, CDR1 is MNHEY and CDR2 is SVGAGI. V gave up 10 bases and J gave up 5 bases; unmatched junction bases: 11. This CDR3 is 13 amino acids long.

This clone was seen a handful of times. The J gene is TRBJ2-3, the V gene TRBV28, with TRBD2 matching over 12 bases. CDR3 length equals 19 residues. J gave up 8 bases and V 6 bases, and 21 bases lay outside the gene matches. Germline CDR1 and CDR2: MDHEN and SYDVKM. The chain's CDR3 is CASSQRPNTSGRYARTQYF. DNA for the CDR3: TGTGCCAGCAGCCAAAGGCCGAATACTAGCGGGAGGTATGCTCGTACGCAGTATTTT.

This clone turned up a few times. The CDR3: CASSFIESRSGNTIYF. The CDR3 DNA is TGTGCCAGCAGTTTTATCGAATCGCGCTCTGGAAACACCATATATTTT. The chain is built from TRBV28 and TRBJ1-3; D not certain. Germline CDR1 reads MDHEN; CDR2 reads SYDVKM. The CDR3 contains 16 residues. Trimming removed 3 bases at V and 0 bases at J, with 12 bases between.